The clone carrying this T cell receptor beta chain was recorded many times. Its antigen remains unidentified. In germline, CDR1 is MNHEY, CDR2 SVGAGI. Deletions cut 2 bases from V and 1 base from J, with 8 bases between. The CDR3 contains 14 residues. The entry originates in a study of Graves' ophthalmopathy and Graves' hyperthyroidism. Study-wide context: Peripheral blood was gathered at first diagnosis, ahead of any treatment whatsoever.

Transcripts of RNA were the source for amplifying TCR beta CDR3 regions. In the first round, RT-PCR was carried out with HTBI primers, and a multiplex PCR formed the second round. MiXCR, applied by TCRdb to the multiplex PCR reads, yields one record per CDR3 protein. The repertoire holds about 210,000 distinct CDR3 sequences, with roughly 27% as singletons. Regarding the study as a whole: Ophthalmopathy could be told apart from stable hyperthyroidism by a 13-signature model (roughly 90% sensitivity, about 80% specificity).

PBMCs stemmed from 9 to 10 ml of fresh peripheral blood. This chain joins TRBV6-5 and TRBJ1-1, with D hard to call. The TCR was taken from a man in his forties or fifties with Graves' ophthalmopathy. Material: peripheral blood. The CDR3 is CASSYRSENTEAFF. The CDR3 DNA is TGTGCCAGCAGTTACAGGTCGGAGAACACTGAAGCTTTCTTT.